These 2 T cell receptor beta chains originate from one sample sequenced in a study of T cells in Graves' hyperthyroidism and ophthalmopathy. The TCR beta CDR3 regions underwent amplification using RNA transcripts as the source. A first-round RT-PCR of the TCR CDR3 used the HTBI primer set. TCRdb analysed the multiplex PCR reads with MiXCR anew, one entry per CDR3 protein. The sample yields some 360,000 distinct CDR3 sequences, approximately 15% seen once. Source material: blood. These receptors were taken from a woman aged 55-70 years with Graves' hyperthyroidism.

The chain links TRBV3-1 to TRBJ2-3; 8 bases agree with TRBD2. In germline, CDR1 is LGHDT, CDR2 YNNKEL (reference sequence). This CDR3 is built from 17 residues. V trimming: 4 bases; J trimming: 6 bases; junction bases outside the gene matches: 15. DNA of the CDR3: TGTGCCAGCAGCCTCCCGAGCGGGGCAGCGGGAGAGGATACGCAGTATTTT. Translating gives CASSLPSGAAGEDTQYF.

For this clonotype: Being one base from a much bigger clone, this may be a read error. CDR3: CASSSRGKETQYF. The CDR3 DNA follows: TGCGCCAGCAGCTCACGGGGGAAAGAGACCCAGTACTTC. The V gene is TRBV5-1, the J gene TRBJ2-5, with a possible D match to TRBD2 (6 bases). The V and J ends lost 3 bases and 3 bases respectively, with 9 bases between them. The germline V gene has CDR1 SGHRS and CDR2 YFSETQ. This CDR3 contains 13 residues. Variable domain in full (rest from reference TRBV5-1 and TRBJ2-5): KAGVTQTPRYLIKTRGQQVTLSCSPISGHRSVSWYQQTPGQGLQFLFEYFSETQRNKGNFPGRFSGRQFSNSRSEMNVSTLELGDSALYLCASSSRGKETQYFGPGTRLLVL.